These 31 T cell receptor beta chains came from one sample sequenced in a study of HIV-infected children after antiretroviral therapy interruption. This sample's treatment: PENTA 11 planned treatment interruption arm or continuous ART arm. Unique molecular identifiers were included in an RNA-based 3' RACE TCR library. TCRdb re-derived calls from the 3' RACE reads in MiXCR, one entry per CDR3 protein. This table holds nearly 15,000 distinct CDR3 sequences, about 3% found once. The specimen was CD45RO+ CD8+ T cells from PBMCs, pooled from several time points, collected from a donor given antiretroviral therapy, either interrupted or continuous. As to subset: memory CD8+ CD45RO+ CD45RA- T cells. These receptors originate from a pool of human donors with HIV.

This clonotype has at least ten counts. The V and J genes are TRBV27 and TRBJ2-2; D is ambiguous. The CDR3 covers 15 residues. Germline-derived CDR1 and CDR2 are MNHEY and SMNVEV (reference sequence). The V end was cut by 2 bases, the J end by 2 bases, with 9 bases between. The CDR3 is CASSLMAGNTGELFF. CDR3 bases: TGTGCCAGCAGTTTAATGGCAGGCAACACCGGGGAGCTGTTTTTT.

This clonotype was observed at least ten times. The genes are TRBV2 and TRBJ1-1; D is undetermined. The length of the CDR3 is 10 residues. Trimming shortened V by 9 bases and J by 1 base, and 3 bases separated the two germline ends. The germline gives CDR1 SNHLY, CDR2 FYNNEI. CDR3 DNA: TGTGCCAGTGGGAACACTGAAGCTTTCTTT. Residues: CASGNTEAFF.

This clonotype has a count of ten or more. The chain has TRBV25-1 and TRBJ2-7; D possibly corresponds to TRBD2 (5 bases). The CDR3 totals 13 residues. Per germline, CDR1 MGHDK and CDR2 SYGVNS. The V gene lost 3 bases and the J gene lost 3 bases, with 9 bases spanning the gap. The CDR3 coding sequence is TGTGCCAGCAGTGAGAGGGAGCACTACGAGCAGTACTTC. Translation gives CASSEREHYEQYF.

This clonotype was recorded at least ten times. The chain joins TRBV24-1 to TRBJ1-5; D gene ambiguous. This CDR3 has 13 amino acids. Germline V gene data show CDR1 as KGHDR and CDR2 as SFDVKD. V lost 1 base, J lost 5 bases, and 5 bases lay in between. The CDR3 loop reads CATSDFADQPQHF. CDR3 nucleotide sequence: TGTGCCACCAGTGATTTCGCGGATCAGCCCCAGCATTTT.

This clonotype showed up many times. The J gene is TRBJ2-7, the V gene TRBV7-2; 9 bases line up with TRBD2. The CDR3 has 16 residues. CDR1 and CDR2 from the germline V gene are SGHTA and FQGNSA. Unmatched junction bases numbered 14, after V lost 7 bases and J lost 4 bases. The DNA of the CDR3 is TGTGCCAGCACCACTCAACGGGGTAGCGGGAGTTACGAGCAGTACTTC. Its protein is CASTTQRGSGSYEQYF.

The gene calls are TRBV28 and TRBJ1-2, with 7 bases fitting TRBD1. Germline CDR1 reads MDHEN; CDR2 reads SYDVKM. CDR3 length equals 13 residues. J lost 2 bases, V lost 5 bases, and 2 bases had no gene match. CDR3 bases: TGTGCCAGCAGTACGACAGGGAACTATGGCTACACCTTC. Amino acid sequence: CASSTTGNYGYTF.

A few counts support this clonotype. The gene calls are TRBV14 and TRBJ1-2; D might be TRBD1 (5 bases). The CDR3 extends over 16 amino acids. Germline loops: CDR1 SGHDN, CDR2 FVKESK. Trimming stripped 5 bases from V and 4 bases from J, with 20 bases between. CDR3 sequence reads: CASSIGEGPLFYGYTF. In DNA form, the CDR3 reads TGTGCCAGCAGCATCGGTGAGGGGCCATTGTTCTATGGCTACACCTTC.

This clonotype was observed at least ten times. The rearrangement links TRBV25-1 to TRBJ2-4; possible D gene TRBD2, 5 bases. The V gene lost 1 base and the J gene lost 6 bases, with 10 bases spanning the gap. The CDR3 extends over 14 amino acids. Germline loops: CDR1 MGHDK, CDR2 SYGVNS. The CDR3 sequence: CASSESADVNIQYF. The CDR3 region has the DNA TGTGCCAGCAGTGAATCAGCGGACGTAAACATTCAGTACTTC.

This clonotype was picked up a small number of times. This rearrangement joins TRBV28 to TRBJ2-7; 11 positions agree with TRBD2. CDR3 length: 15 amino acids. Germline V CDR1 and CDR2: MDHEN, SYDVKM. The J segment lost 3 bases and the V segment lost 6 bases, leaving 7 bases of the junction unmatched. The CDR3 reads CASRSPGLADYEQYF. CDR3 coding DNA: TGTGCCAGCAGGTCACCGGGACTAGCGGACTACGAGCAGTACTTC.

Turning to this clonotype: This may come from a read error, since a much larger clone is one base off. The rearrangement uses TRBV2 and TRBJ2-1; tentatively, D is TRBD2 (5 bases). Germline CDR1 SNHLY, CDR2 FYNNEI. The V end was cut by 5 bases, the J end by 4 bases, with 15 bases between. This CDR3 has 15 amino acids. The CDR3 here is CASSLTTAEYNEQFF. In nucleotides, the CDR3 is TGTGCCAGCAGTCTTACCACAGCGGAGTACAATGAGCAGTTCTTC.

V and J are TRBV29-1 and TRBJ2-6; D uncertain. Germline-derived CDR1 and CDR2 are SQVTM and ANQGSEA. CDR3 size: 13 residues. V lost 2 bases and J lost 3, with 5 bases in between. CDR3 in DNA: TGCAGCGTTGAAAGTGGTGGGGCCAACGTCCTGACTTTC. Amino acids: CSVESGGANVLTF.

This clonotype is medium-sized in the sample. The chain has TRBV6-1 and TRBJ2-3; 11 bases fit TRBD2. J gave up 6 bases and V 3 bases, and 5 bases lay outside the gene matches. The CDR3 loop spans 15 amino acids. Germline assignment: CDR1 MNHNS and CDR2 SASEGT. CDR3 coding DNA: TGTGCCAGCAGTGAGATAGCGGGAGGGCCCGATACGCAGTATTTT. This codes for CASSEIAGGPDTQYF.

This clonotype was observed at least ten times. The rearrangement uses TRBV28 and TRBJ2-3; D not certain. V lost 2 bases to trimming and J lost 6 bases, with 12 bases between them. The CDR3 covers 14 residues. Germline V gene data show CDR1 as MDHEN and CDR2 as SYDVKM. The CDR3 loop is CASSLSGVGDTQYF. CDR3 DNA: TGTGCCAGCAGTTTAAGTGGAGTGGGGGATACGCAGTATTTT.

At least ten counts were recorded for this clonotype. The J gene is TRBJ2-7, the V gene TRBV13; D might be TRBD1 or TRBD2, each matching 7 bases. CDR3 length equals 15 residues. V lost 5 bases and J 7 bases, leaving 21 bases between the germline ends. CDR1 and CDR2 from the germline V gene are PRHDT and FYEKMQ (reference sequence). The CDR3 bases are TGTGCCAGCAGCCCTCCCGGGGGGACAGCGAGGGAGCAGTACTTC. Protein product: CASSPPGGTAREQYF.

This chain uses TRBV25-1 with TRBJ1-1; TRBD1 matches 10 bases. Germline CDR1 MGHDK, CDR2 SYGVNS. Unmatched junction bases numbered 7, after V lost 4 bases and J lost 2 bases. There are 16 residues in the CDR3. CDR3 in DNA: TGTGCCAGCAGTGCGGACAGGGGGGATATAAACACTGAAGCTTTCTTT. Its translation: CASSADRGDINTEAFF. Using reference TRBV25-1 and TRBJ1-1 for the parts outside the CDR3, the full variable domain is EADIYQTPRYLVIGTGKKITLECSQTMGHDKMYWYQQDPGMELHLIHYSYGVNSTEKGDLSSESTVSRIRTEHFPLTLESARPSHTSQYLCASSADRGDINTEAFFGQGTRLTVV.

This clonotype was counted at least ten times. The chain couples TRBV11-2 to TRBJ2-1; no definite D call. The CDR3 sequence is 13 residues long. V was cut by 5 bases and J by 2 bases, with 7 bases left in between. Germline lookup yields CDR1 SGHAT and CDR2 FQNNGV. CDR3 loop: CASSPGTYNEQFF. For the CDR3, the DNA is TGTGCCAGCAGCCCTGGGACCTACAATGAGCAGTTCTTC. Together with reference TRBV11-2 and TRBJ2-1, the CDR3 gives the full variable domain: EAGVAQSPRYKIIEKRQSVAFWCNPISGHATLYWYQQILGQGPKLLIQFQNNGVVDDSQLPKDRFSAERLKGVDSTLKIQPAKLEDSAVYLCASSPGTYNEQFFGPGTRLTVL.

The V gene is TRBV4-1, the J gene TRBJ1-1; D is perhaps TRBD1 (5 bases). V was cut by 4 bases and J by 11 bases, with 17 bases left in between. CDR1 MGHRA and CDR2 YSYEKL come from the germline V gene. The CDR3 covers 13 residues. Written as DNA, the CDR3 is TGCGCCAGCAGCCGTGGGACCGACGAAACGGCTTTCTTT. Translated: CASSRGTDETAFF.

In its sample, this clonotype was seen many times. This sequence joins TRBV6-1 and TRBJ2-7; 9 bases line up with TRBD1. CDR1 MNHNS and CDR2 SASEGT come from the germline V gene. V lost 5 bases to trimming and J lost 1 base; unmatched junction nucleotides: 6. This CDR3 has 15 amino acids. CDR3: CASSLDGTGSYEQYF. For the CDR3, the DNA is TGTGCCAGCAGTCTGGACGGGACAGGGTCCTACGAGCAGTACTTC.

At least ten counts were recorded for this clonotype. V is TRBV12-3 or TRBV12-4 and J is TRBJ2-5, with D tentatively TRBD1 (6 bases). V lost 3 bases and J 2 bases, leaving 13 bases between the germline ends. There are 15 residues in the CDR3. In nucleotides, the CDR3 is TGTGCCAGCAGTTTGCCCGGGACACCTCAAGAGACCCAGTACTTC. Residues: CASSLPGTPQETQYF.

This clonotype was recorded at least ten times. This chain joins TRBV20-1 and TRBJ2-7; D gene ambiguous. The CDR3 sequence is 14 residues long. V shed 0 bases and J shed 4 bases, with 13 bases lying between them. Germline CDR1 is DFQATT and CDR2 is SNEGSKA (reference sequence). The CDR3 DNA is TGCAGTGCTAGAGATCTGGGTGAGGCGTACGAGCAGTACTTC. Translated, it gives CSARDLGEAYEQYF.

Many counts were recorded for this clonotype. The rearrangement joins TRBV7-8 to TRBJ2-6; D might be TRBD1 (5 bases). In germline, CDR1 is SGHVS, CDR2 FQNEAQ. The CDR3 covers 19 residues. V lost 1 base, J lost 0 bases, and 16 bases lay in between. The CDR3 here is CASSLEQQGLISGANVLTF. CDR3 DNA sequence: TGTGCCAGCAGCTTAGAACAGCAGGGTCTAATCTCTGGGGCCAACGTCCTGACTTTC.

The genes are TRBV6-2 or TRBV6-3 and TRBJ2-2; possibly TRBD2 for D (5 bases). Trimming stripped 2 bases from V and 0 bases from J, with 25 bases between. CDR3 length: 21 residues. CDR1 MNHEY and CDR2 SVGEGT come from the germline V gene. As DNA, the CDR3 is TGTGCCAGCAGTTACCCCGGGAACCTGGACCCCTCTTTATCGAACACCGGGGAGCTGTTTTTT. It specifies CASSYPGNLDPSLSNTGELFF.

This clonotype was found a few times. CDR3 DNA sequence: TGTGCCAGCAGCCAAGAACGGGGAGGCGCTTGGAGTTCACCCCTCCACTTT. It codes for CASSQERGGAWSSPLHF. The chain couples TRBV3-1 to TRBJ1-6; D gene unclear. Germline-derived CDR1 and CDR2 are LGHDT and YNNKEL (reference sequence). Deletions cut 0 bases from V and 9 bases from J, with 18 bases between. This CDR3 has 17 amino acids.

This clonotype was recorded at least ten times. V usage is TRBV4-2 and J usage is TRBJ1-3; D ambiguous. Germline values: CDR1 LGHNA, CDR2 YNFKEQ. This CDR3 has 17 amino acids. Trimming took 4 bases from V and 2 from J, leaving 18 bases between them. CDR3 sequence reads: CASSPSSETVAGNTIYF. Written as DNA, the CDR3 is TGTGCCAGCAGCCCGTCGTCAGAAACTGTGGCTGGAAACACCATATATTTT.

The chain has TRBV2 and TRBJ1-5; D not certain. V dropped 1 base and J dropped 3 bases, with 4 bases sitting between them. CDR1 and CDR2 (germline): SNHLY, FYNNEI. This CDR3 has 13 amino acids. The CDR3 sequence: CASSEGLNQPQHF. CDR3 in DNA: TGTGCCAGCAGTGAAGGCCTCAATCAGCCCCAGCATTTT.

This clonotype was observed many times. This chain uses TRBV24-1 with TRBJ2-5; either TRBD1 or TRBD2 may supply D (5 bases each). Looked up from germline, CDR1 is KGHDR and CDR2 is SFDVKD. The CDR3 has 12 amino acids. Trimming removed 7 bases from V and 5 bases from J, with 10 bases in between. As DNA, the CDR3 is TGTGCCACCAGCCCCGAGGGGGAGACCCAGTACTTC. Protein sequence: CATSPEGETQYF.

This clonotype has ten or more counts. The chain couples TRBV19 to TRBJ2-7; D is tentatively TRBD1 or TRBD2 (5 bases each). The CDR3 covers 15 residues. The V gene lost 3 bases and the J gene lost 6 bases, with 18 bases spanning the gap. Germline assignment: CDR1 LNHDA and CDR2 SQIVND (reference sequence). Here the CDR3 DNA reads TGTGCCAGTAGTATCTTCGGTCAGGGAGCCCTCGAGCAGTACTTC. This sequence encodes CASSIFGQGALEQYF.

The rearrangement links TRBV20-1 to TRBJ1-1; 8 bases match TRBD1. J gave up 4 bases and V 5 bases, and 9 bases lay outside the gene matches. Per germline, CDR1 DFQATT and CDR2 SNEGSKA (reference sequence). CDR3 length: 14 amino acids. CDR3 nucleotide sequence: TGCAGTGCTTACTTACAGGGGGGAACCACTGAAGCTTTCTTT. Protein product: CSAYLQGGTTEAFF.

This clonotype was seen at least ten times. The V and J genes are TRBV5-6 and TRBJ2-7; D unresolved. With 0 bases removed from V and 2 bases from J, the gap between germline ends came to 9 bases. This CDR3 spans 14 amino acids. Germline values: CDR1 SGHDT, CDR2 YYEEEE. CDR3 DNA: TGTGCCAGCAGCTTGGAGGTTTTCCCCTACGAGCAGTACTTC. Its translation: CASSLEVFPYEQYF.

The gene calls are TRBV5-1 and TRBJ2-4, with D hard to call. Germline CDR1 and CDR2: SGHRS and YFSETQ. Trimming took 3 bases from V and 0 from J, leaving 22 bases between them. The length of the CDR3 is 19 residues. CDR3 amino acids: CASSSSFPSTRLAKNIQYF. As DNA, the CDR3 is TGCGCCAGCAGCTCAAGCTTTCCTTCCACCCGTCTAGCCAAAAACATTCAGTACTTC.

This clonotype showed up many times. This sequence joins TRBV20-1 and TRBJ2-7, with D perhaps matching TRBD1 or TRBD2 (5 bases each). The germline CDR1 and CDR2 sequences are DFQATT and SNEGSKA (reference sequence). The CDR3 is 14 residues long. V was shortened by 3 bases and J by 3 bases, with 15 bases between the two germline ends. The CDR3 region is CSARGETEFYEQYF. CDR3 DNA: TGCAGTGCTAGGGGGGAGACGGAGTTCTACGAGCAGTACTTC.